Following are 2 T cell receptor beta chains from one sample sequenced in a study of neurological immune-mediated disorders. A single record per CDR3 protein comes from TCRdb applying MiXCR to the 5' RACE reads. The profile shows around 47,000 distinct CDR3 sequences, 12% of them singletons. The sample consisted of PBMCs. These receptor sequences come from a female donor in good health.

In this sample, this clonotype turned up many times. This rearrangement joins TRBV20-1 to TRBJ2-3, with unresolved D. The V gene lost 0 bases and the J gene lost 3 bases, with 10 bases spanning the gap. Per the germline V gene, CDR1 is DFQATT and CDR2 is SNEGSKA (reference sequence). The CDR3 consists of 14 residues. CDR3 sequence (DNA): TGCAGTGCTAGAGATTATGGGAAAACAGATACGCAGTATTTT. Its protein product is CSARDYGKTDTQYF.

This clonotype has at least ten counts. This chain joins TRBV5-1 and TRBJ2-7; perhaps TRBD1 as D (6 bases). The CDR3 length is 14 residues. V lost 3 bases to trimming and J lost 3 bases, with 13 bases between them. The germline V gene has CDR1 SGHRS and CDR2 YFSETQ. The CDR3 nucleotides read TGCGCCAGCAGCTCCGAGGACAGATACTACGAGCAGTACTTC. It codes for CASSSEDRYYEQYF.